This T cell receptor beta chain was documented in a study of blood T cell repertoires in COVID-19. The CDR3 has 14 residues. The V end lost 5 bases, the J end lost 3 bases, and 13 bases lay between the germline ends. Germline loops: CDR1 MDHEN, CDR2 SYDVKM. The authors' processing: Amplification with reference gene primers provided the estimates of nucleated cell counts. Assay used: immunoSEQ multiplex PCR; TCRdb lists only in-frame clones, some missing. V, J and clone size are taken as reported in that table, and D and trimming were inferred from the DNA itself. The sample holds about 130,000 clones, around 80% seen once.

This TCR was sampled from a man in his forties with active or convalescent COVID-19. V and J are TRBV28 and TRBJ1-1; D remains unclear. Sequenced material: peripheral blood. The CDR3 coding sequence is TGTGCCAGCAGTCTCCTCGGGGAGTACACTGAAGCTTTCTTT. Amino acids: CASSLLGEYTEAFF.